The present T cell receptor (beta chain) was sequenced within a study of cytomegalovirus exposure and HLA in healthy donors. About the research overall: HLA-typed donors contributed some 83 million unique TCRs, which were held in an early data release. General study results and limits: Exclusion as indistinguishable affected some V segments, including TRBV6-2 and TRBV6-3. TCR beta chains associated with HLA were, in a later analysis, more clonally expanded than equally common others. The HLA-A and HLA-B alleles of most subjects were reportedly predicted accurately from TCR beta sequences.

A multiplex PCR was run with 60 Vbeta primers and 13 Jbeta primers. The repertoire was sequenced with immunoSEQ multiplex PCR; TCRdb's copy has only in-frame clones and lacks some. This sample carries 190,000 or so clones, around 86% of them seen once, and the ten largest clones take 10%. Comment on this clone: Its antigen is still unknown.

V shed 6 bases and J 5 bases; nucleotides not matched to a gene: 3. The CDR3 is 14 amino acids. Germline CDR1 reads SGHKS; CDR2 reads YYEKEE (reference sequence). This receptor was identified in a woman aged 50 to 60 in good health and CMV-seropositive. The chain has TRBV5-5 and TRBJ2-5, with 14 positions matching TRBD2. Sequenced sample: PBMCs. DNA of the CDR3: TGTGCCAGCAACAGACTAGCGGGGGGGGAGACCCAGTACTTC. It yields the protein CASNRLAGGETQYF.